These 4 T cell receptor beta chains were all obtained from the same sample, sequenced in a study of T cells in Graves' hyperthyroidism and ophthalmopathy. Regions amplified from RNA transcripts were the TCR beta CDR3 regions. An initial round of RT-PCR targeting the TCR CDR3 relied on the HTBI primer set. TCRdb fed the multiplex PCR reads into MiXCR, producing one record per CDR3 protein. The sample yields about 570,000 distinct CDR3 sequences, 46% seen once. The sample consisted of peripheral blood or thyroid tissue (not recorded which). All receptors come from an adult woman with Graves' disease, either hyperthyroidism or ophthalmopathy (not recorded which).

J is TRBJ2-2 and V is TRBV11-2; 7 nucleotides agree with TRBD2. This CDR3 spans 15 amino acids. Trimming took 4 bases from V and 3 from J; bases not matched to a gene: 5. Germline CDR1 SGHAT, CDR2 FQNNGV. The chain's CDR3 is CASSSRGDYTGELFF. The CDR3 DNA reads as TGTGCCAGCAGCTCTCGGGGGGATTACACCGGGGAGCTGTTTTTT.

This clonotype was found a few times. The chain joins TRBV29-1 to TRBJ2-6; possibly TRBD2 for D (5 bases). Trimming removed 4 bases from V and 0 bases from J, with 13 bases in between. Germline V gives CDR1 SQVTM, CDR2 ANQGSEA. The CDR3 consists of 16 residues. The CDR3 bases are TGCAGCGTTGCCGGGGAATTTAGCTCTGGGGCCAACGTCCTGACTTTC. Amino acid sequence: CSVAGEFSSGANVLTF.

V and J are TRBV7-9 and TRBJ2-2; D is perhaps TRBD1 or TRBD2 (5 bases each). The CDR3 has 15 residues. Trimming took 5 bases from V and 2 from J, leaving 12 bases between them. Germline CDR1 is SEHNR and CDR2 is FQNEAQ (reference sequence). The CDR3 nucleotides are TGTGCCAGCAGCCCCCGGGACCGAAACACCGGGGAGCTGTTTTTT. Translated, it gives CASSPRDRNTGELFF.

This clonotype was recorded only once. The rearrangement uses TRBV6-1 and TRBJ1-4, with 11 positions matching TRBD1. The CDR3 is 15 amino acids. The J segment lost 7 bases and the V segment lost 6 bases, leaving 7 bases of the junction unmatched. Per germline, CDR1 MNHNS and CDR2 SASEGT. CDR3 sequence reads: CASRDADRGPEKLFF. Here the CDR3 DNA reads TGTGCCAGCAGAGATGCGGACAGGGGGCCTGAAAAACTGTTTTTT.